This T cell receptor (beta chain) was profiled in a study of blood T cells in healthy people across ages. The study's findings and limits: It was the long-lived donors that had more naive CD4+ cells and higher diversity than aged donors. Getting older went along with TCR beta diversity per million T cells dropping roughly linearly.

Germline CDR1 and CDR2: SGHRS and YFSETQ. This CDR3 is built from 16 residues. The ends lost 4 bases at V and 8 bases at J; junction bases unmatched: 11. Next came a second PCR, run for about 6 to 11 cycles, which used a sample-barcoded 5' primer along with a J-beta primer mix. Researchers report that a template-switch adaptor with 12 random nucleotides tagged each cDNA molecule. Sequencing of every sample gave 2.5 million or more CDR3-containing paired-end reads. A single record per CDR3 protein comes from TCRdb applying MiXCR to the 5' RACE reads. The sample lists more than 800,000 distinct CDR3 sequences, 29% occurring once. There are many counts of this clonotype. The antigen is undetermined.

This chain connects TRBV5-1 to TRBJ2-1; 11 nucleotides line up with TRBD2. The receptor was isolated from a woman over 75 in good health. Material: blood. In nucleotides, the CDR3 is TGCGCCAGCAGCCCGGGACTAGCGGCTCCCGGCGATGAGCAGTTCTTC. Amino acid sequence: CASSPGLAAPGDEQFF.